What follows is one T cell receptor (beta chain) and its context. Its antigen is as yet unknown. The data stem from a study of cytomegalovirus exposure and HLA in healthy donors. This cohort consisted of healthy bone marrow donors. General study results and limits: In terms of immune exposure information, only CMV serostatus was available. Later work found most CMV-associated TCR beta chains apparently HLA-restricted.

Germline values: CDR1 MNHNS, CDR2 SASEGT. V gave up 6 bases and J gave up 5 bases; unmatched junction bases: 7. This CDR3 comprises 15 residues. The PCR was carried out with 60 Vbeta primers and 13 Jbeta primers. Measured with immunoSEQ multiplex PCR; TCRdb has only the in-frame clones, and not every one. The table lists some 100,000 clones, roughly 82% of them singletons, with more than 1% in the top ten. The genes are TRBV6-1 and TRBJ2-2; TRBD1 matches 9 bases. The sequenced material came from PBMCs. This receptor was taken from a woman between 18 and 29 years old in good health and CMV-seronegative. CDR3: CASRSGTGRTGELFF. CDR3 coding DNA: TGTGCCAGCAGATCCGGGACAGGGAGGACCGGGGAGCTGTTTTTT.